Presented here are 12 T cell receptor beta chains from one specimen sequenced in a study of identical twins. A single record per CDR3 protein comes from TCRdb applying MiXCR to the 5' RACE reads. The sample includes 1.5 million to 2 million distinct CDR3 sequences, more than 30% seen only once; the top ten take approximately 0.25%. The sequencing input was cord blood. These receptors came from a newborn girl in good health.

The chain combines TRBV4-2 with TRBJ2-1; maybe TRBD2 (5 bases). Trimming removed 0 bases at V and 11 bases at J, with 17 bases between. The length of the CDR3 is 15 residues. The germline CDR1 and CDR2 sequences are LGHNA and YNFKEQ. CDR3 in DNA: TGTGCCAGCAGCCAAGATGCGTCCGGGCGGGCGCAGCAGTTCTTC. Residues: CASSQDASGRAQQFF.

The chain carries TRBV29-1 and TRBJ1-1; D may be TRBD1 (5 bases). Germline CDR1 and CDR2: SQVTM and ANQGSEA. Trimming shortened V by 4 bases and J by 1 base, and 16 bases separated the two germline ends. CDR3 length: 15 residues. The CDR3 nucleotides are TGCAGCGTTGGAGATGGCCGCGACAGGAACACTGAAGCTTTCTTT. It yields the protein CSVGDGRDRNTEAFF. The complete variable domain, with remaining parts taken from reference TRBV29-1 and TRBJ1-1, reads SAVISQKPSRDICQRGTSLTIQCQVDSQVTMMFWYRQQPGQSLTLIATANQGSEATYESGFVIDKFPISRPNLTFSTLTVSNMSPEDSSIYLCSVGDGRDRNTEAFFGQGTRLTVV.

This clonotype occurred many times. V is TRBV5-1 and J is TRBJ2-5; D might be TRBD1 (5 bases). The V gene lost 2 bases and the J gene lost 1 base, with 15 bases spanning the gap. This CDR3 comprises 16 residues. Germline loops: CDR1 SGHRS, CDR2 YFSETQ. CDR3 in DNA: TGCGCCAGCAGCTTAGGGGTCATTTGGCCCCAAGAGACCCAGTACTTC. Protein product: CASSLGVIWPQETQYF.

The V and J genes are TRBV14 and TRBJ2-7, with TRBD2 matching 13 bases. The germline gives CDR1 SGHDN, CDR2 FVKESK. This CDR3 comprises 17 residues. J lost 5 bases, V lost 2 bases, and 9 bases had no gene match. CDR3 loop: CASSQKWTSGSRNEQYF. The CDR3, as DNA: TGTGCCAGCAGCCAAAAATGGACTAGCGGGAGTAGAAACGAGCAGTACTTC.

In its sample, this clonotype was seen many times. The chain joins TRBV20-1 to TRBJ1-2; a possible D gene is TRBD1 (6 bases). The CDR3 length is 12 residues. Germline lookup yields CDR1 DFQATT and CDR2 SNEGSKA (reference sequence). V lost 6 bases to trimming and J lost 2 bases, with 10 bases between them. The DNA for the CDR3 is TGCAGTGCCAGGGGACTGAACTATGGCTACACCTTC. Its translation is CSARGLNYGYTF.

The CDR3 here is CASSQELGGYNEQFF. The CDR3 bases are TGTGCCAGCAGCCAAGAGCTAGGGGGCTACAATGAGCAGTTCTTC. The V gene is TRBV4-2, the J gene TRBJ2-1, with D perhaps TRBD1 (6 bases). This CDR3 spans 15 amino acids. From germline, CDR1 is LGHNA and CDR2 YNFKEQ. V lost 0 bases to trimming and J lost 3 bases, with 9 bases between them.

The chain uses TRBV12-3 or TRBV12-4 and TRBJ2-7, with TRBD2 matching 8 bases. V was pared by 5 bases and J by 3 bases, with 9 bases of the junction left unmatched. The CDR3 is made up of 15 amino acids. DNA for the CDR3: TGTGCCAGCAGTACCCCCGGGACTAGTCGCTACGAGCAGTACTTC. Amino acids: CASSTPGTSRYEQYF.

This clonotype was picked up many times. The V and J genes are TRBV2 and TRBJ2-1; TRBD2 matches 7 bases. V was pared by 2 bases and J by 7 bases, with 5 bases of the junction left unmatched. Germline lookup yields CDR1 SNHLY and CDR2 FYNNEI. The CDR3 spans 14 residues. CDR3 DNA sequence: TGTGCCAGCAGTGAACGACTAGCAGGGAATGAGCAGTTCTTC. Encoded protein: CASSERLAGNEQFF.

The chain couples TRBV6-6 to TRBJ2-7; perhaps D is TRBD1 or TRBD2 (5 bases each). Trimming stripped 2 bases from V and 3 bases from J, with 11 bases between. Germline CDR1 reads MNHNY; CDR2 reads SVGAGI (reference sequence). CDR3 length: 14 amino acids. For the CDR3, the DNA is TGTGCCAGCAGTTACGGCGAGGGGTTCTACGAGCAGTACTTC. Its protein is CASSYGEGFYEQYF.

The rearrangement links TRBV7-2 to TRBJ2-7; 14 bases map to TRBD2. The germline V gene encodes CDR1 SGHTA and CDR2 FQGNSA. This CDR3 is built from 19 residues. The ends lost 5 bases at V and 7 bases at J; junction bases unmatched: 19. CDR3: CASSPRLAGGLWNSNEQYF. The CDR3 nucleotides are TGTGCCAGCAGCCCTAGACTAGCGGGGGGGCTCTGGAACAGCAATGAGCAGTACTTC.

The chain links TRBV5-6 to TRBJ2-3, with TRBD2 identical over 8 bases. The CDR3 covers 14 residues. Unmatched junction bases numbered 4, after V lost 7 bases and J lost 0 bases. CDR1 is SGHDT, CDR2 YYEEEE, per germline. The CDR3 protein is CASGRLASTDTQYF. The DNA of the CDR3 is TGTGCCAGCGGTAGACTAGCGAGCACAGATACGCAGTATTTT. Drawing the rest from reference TRBV5-6 and TRBJ2-3, the complete variable domain is DAGVTQSPTHLIKTRGQQVTLRCSPKSGHDTVSWYQQALGQGPQFIFQYYEEEERQRGNFPDRFSGHQFPNYSSELNVNALLLGDSALYLCASGRLASTDTQYFGPGTRLTVL.

This chain links TRBV28 with TRBJ2-5; D may be TRBD2 (5 bases). Trimming stripped 2 bases from V and 11 bases from J, with 24 bases between. CDR1 MDHEN and CDR2 SYDVKM come from the germline V gene. The CDR3 is 16 residues long. The CDR3 sequence: CASSLRFGVPYNEQYF. CDR3 DNA: TGTGCCAGCAGTTTAAGGTTCGGGGTCCCCTACAATGAGCAGTACTTC.